Below, 32 T cell receptor beta chains from the same sample are listed, as sequenced in a study of blood T cell repertoires in COVID-19. TCRdb keeps only in-frame clones here, not all; method: immunoSEQ multiplex PCR. The sample shows 300,000 to 350,000 clones, about 90% of them seen only once. Material for sequencing was peripheral blood. These receptor sequences come from a man aged 18 to 30 with active or convalescent COVID-19.

This chain connects TRBV29-1 to TRBJ1-4, with D possibly TRBD1 on 5 matching bases. Between the trimmed V and J ends, which lost 7 bases and 8 bases, there was a span of 17 bases. Germline CDR1 is SQVTM and CDR2 is ANQGSEA. This CDR3 region has 13 residues. CDR3 nucleotides: TGCAGCGCCACACGGGGGTACTTCGAAAAACTGTTTTTT. The encoded protein is CSATRGYFEKLFF.

The chain has TRBV15 and TRBJ2-7; 8 bases line up with TRBD1. The V gene's germline CDR1 is LNHNV and CDR2 YYDKDF (reference sequence). This CDR3 spans 15 amino acids. V shed 8 bases, J shed 5 bases, and the junction held 14 bases outside the gene matches. The CDR3 sequence: CATRHGQGVVDEQYF. For the CDR3, the DNA is TGTGCCACCCGACACGGACAGGGAGTAGTCGACGAGCAGTACTTC. Full variable domain (rest looked up from reference TRBV15 and TRBJ2-7): DAMVIQNPRYQVTQFGKPVTLSCSQTLNHNVMYWYQQKSSQAPKLLFHYYDKDFNNEADTPDNFQSRRPNTSFCFLDIRSPGLGDTAMYLCATRHGQGVVDEQYFGPGTRLTVT.

CDR3: CASSPRLAGGTDTQYF. CDR3 coding DNA: TGCGCCAGCAGCCCGAGACTAGCGGGAGGGACAGATACGCAGTATTTT. The chain has TRBV5-1 and TRBJ2-3, with 14 bases aligning to TRBD2. Germline V CDR1 and CDR2: SGHRS, YFSETQ. V shed 4 bases, J shed 3 bases, and the junction held 4 bases outside the gene matches. This CDR3 spans 16 amino acids.

The chain employs TRBV28 and TRBJ2-2, with TRBD1 as a possible D gene (5 bases). V lost 6 bases and J 4 bases, leaving 12 bases between the germline ends. CDR1 is MDHEN and CDR2 is SYDVKM in the germline V gene. This CDR3 has 14 amino acids. CDR3 sequence: CASRAERGTGELFF. The CDR3 DNA is TGTGCCAGCAGAGCCGAAAGGGGCACCGGGGAGCTGTTTTTT. The whole variable domain, filled in from reference TRBV28 and TRBJ2-2, reads DVKVTQSSRYLVKRTGEKVFLECVQDMDHENMFWYRQDPGLGLRLIYFSYDVKMKEKGDIPEGYSVSREKKERFSLILESASTNQTSMYLCASRAERGTGELFFGEGSRLTVL.

The sample holds a few counts of this clone. The chain is built from TRBV27 and TRBJ1-6, with TRBD1 matching over 7 bases. The V gene's germline CDR1 is MNHEY and CDR2 SMNVEV (reference sequence). This CDR3 has 14 residues. Germline trimming cut 6 bases from V and 7 bases from J; bases unmatched to any gene: 6. The CDR3 spells CASRTDRPNSPLHF. CDR3 sequence (DNA): TGTGCCAGCAGGACGGACAGGCCAAATTCACCCCTCCACTTT.

The chain links TRBV6-5 to TRBJ1-6; 7 bases map to TRBD1. This CDR3 has 15 residues. Germline V gene sequence: CDR1 MNHEY, CDR2 SVGAGI. Trimming removed 5 bases from V and 4 bases from J; junction bases left unmatched: 5. CDR3 bases: TGTGCCAGCAGTACTCAGGGGGGATATAATTCACCCCTCCACTTT. It specifies CASSTQGGYNSPLHF.

The J gene is TRBJ2-2, the V gene TRBV11-2, with 11 bases that match TRBD2. Unmatched junction bases numbered 15, after V lost 2 bases and J lost 7 bases. Germline CDR1 SGHAT, CDR2 FQNNGV. The CDR3 is made up of 19 amino acids. The chain's CDR3 is CASSLRAKVAGGPGGELFF. CDR3 DNA: TGTGCCAGCAGCTTAAGAGCGAAAGTAGCGGGAGGGCCTGGCGGGGAGCTGTTTTTT.

This sequence joins TRBV6-6 and TRBJ2-7, with 10 nucleotides matching TRBD2. With 2 bases clipped from V and 3 bases from J, the junction kept 4 bases outside the gene matches. Germline CDR1 is MNHNY and CDR2 is SVGAGI (reference sequence). The length of the CDR3 is 15 residues. The CDR3 DNA follows: TGTGCCAGCAGTTACGACAAGCGGGGGGGCTACGAGCAGTACTTC. It codes for CASSYDKRGGYEQYF.

The chain recombines TRBV25-1 with TRBJ1-2; D is unresolved. The CDR3 runs 13 residues. Germline loops: CDR1 MGHDK, CDR2 SYGVNS. V lost 3 bases, J lost 7 bases, and 12 bases lay in between. CDR3 sequence: CASSDPYIGGYTF. The DNA for the CDR3 is TGTGCCAGCAGTGACCCCTATATTGGTGGCTACACCTTC.

V usage is TRBV19 and J usage is TRBJ2-2; no definite D call. The V end was cut by 3 bases, the J end by 4 bases, with 9 bases between. Germline V gives CDR1 LNHDA, CDR2 SQIVND (reference sequence). This CDR3 spans 14 amino acids. The DNA of the CDR3 is TGTGCCAGTAGTATTCTAGAGGCCACCGGGGAGCTGTTTTTT. Translated, it gives CASSILEATGELFF.

This CDR3 reads CASSFAGPRGAETQYF. DNA for the CDR3: TGCGCCAGCAGTTTCGCGGGGCCTCGAGGGGCGGAGACCCAGTACTTC. This chain connects TRBV10-2 to TRBJ2-5; D is perhaps TRBD2 (6 bases). Germline V gene lookup returns CDR1 WSHSY and CDR2 SAAADI. With 5 bases removed from V and 5 bases from J, the gap between germline ends came to 21 bases. The CDR3 covers 16 residues.

This chain uses TRBV29-1 with TRBJ1-1; D call uncertain. With 7 bases removed from V and 4 bases from J, the gap between germline ends came to 16 bases. This CDR3 is built from 13 residues. The germline V gene encodes CDR1 SQVTM and CDR2 ANQGSEA. The CDR3 protein is CSALAGLATEAFF. CDR3 bases: TGCAGCGCCCTAGCGGGGTTGGCCACTGAAGCTTTCTTT.

The J gene is TRBJ2-2, the V gene TRBV4-2, with 7 bases matching TRBD2. This CDR3 comprises 15 residues. Germline V gene sequence: CDR1 LGHNA, CDR2 YNFKEQ. V gave up 1 base and J gave up 7 bases; unmatched junction bases: 6. The CDR3 region is CASSQAGLLGGELFF. The CDR3 DNA is TGTGCCAGCAGCCAAGCGGGACTACTGGGCGGGGAGCTGTTTTTT.

The gene calls are TRBV6-5 and TRBJ2-7; maybe TRBD2 (6 bases). Trimming pared 6 bases from V and 0 bases from J, leaving 9 bases between. The V gene's germline CDR1 is MNHEY and CDR2 SVGAGI. CDR3 length equals 13 residues. The CDR3 sequence is CASSVGSSYEQYF. CDR3 nucleotide sequence: TGTGCCAGCAGCGTCGGGAGCTCCTACGAGCAGTACTTC.

This clone has only one observation. This sequence joins TRBV18 and TRBJ1-2; TRBD1 is a possible D gene (5 bases). Trimming took off 2 bases at V and 4 bases at J, with 8 bases between the two ends. The CDR3 spans 13 residues. Germline V gene data show CDR1 as KGHSH and CDR2 as LQKENI. The CDR3 spells CASSPTGGYGYTF. CDR3 in DNA: TGTGCCAGCTCACCAACAGGTGGCTATGGCTACACCTTC.

J is TRBJ2-1 and V is TRBV5-1; possible D gene TRBD2, 6 bases. The length of the CDR3 is 16 residues. V lost 1 base, J lost 8 bases, and 19 bases lay in between. Germline CDR1 and CDR2: SGHRS and YFSETQ. CDR3 DNA sequence: TGCGCCAGCAGCTTGCCAAATGGAGGGTTGGGCGATGAGCAGTTCTTC. Amino acids: CASSLPNGGLGDEQFF.

This rearrangement joins TRBV29-1 to TRBJ2-3; 12 nucleotides match TRBD2. With 4 bases clipped from V and 6 bases from J, the junction kept 5 bases outside the gene matches. The V gene's germline CDR1 is SQVTM and CDR2 ANQGSEA. The CDR3 sequence is 14 residues long. CDR3 sequence: CSVVGLAGGDTQYF. Written as DNA, the CDR3 is TGCAGCGTTGTGGGACTAGCGGGTGGTGATACGCAGTATTTT.

This clone appeared a single time. The chain has TRBV25-1 and TRBJ1-2; the match to TRBD1 covers 10 bases. CDR1 is MGHDK and CDR2 is SYGVNS in the germline V gene. The CDR3 runs 15 residues. With 6 bases clipped from V and 4 bases from J, the junction kept 8 bases outside the gene matches. CDR3 nucleotide sequence: TGTGCCAGCAGAGGGATGGGACAGGGGATCTATGGCTACACCTTC. Its protein product is CASRGMGQGIYGYTF.

The chain carries TRBV5-4 and TRBJ2-3; 8 nucleotides line up with TRBD2. Germline CDR1 is SGHNT and CDR2 is YYREEE (reference sequence). V lost 4 bases and J lost 4; bases outside the gene matches: 11. The CDR3 spans 16 residues. The DNA for the CDR3 is TGTGCCAGCAGCCAGAACCGGGGGGGCCTCGCAGATACGCAGTATTTT. It translates to CASSQNRGGLADTQYF.

This clone was counted a few times. In DNA form, the CDR3 reads TGCGCCAGCAGTTGGGCCCCTAACAATGAGCAGTTCTTC. It yields the protein CASSWAPNNEQFF. The J gene is TRBJ2-1, the V gene TRBV5-1; D is ambiguous. V lost 5 bases, J lost 5 bases, and 11 bases lay in between. There are 13 residues in the CDR3. Germline values: CDR1 SGHRS, CDR2 YFSETQ.

This chain uses TRBV5-8 with TRBJ2-1, with 9 bases matching TRBD1. V lost 3 bases and J lost 5; bases outside the gene matches: 6. This CDR3 has 15 amino acids. Per the germline V gene, CDR1 is SGHTS and CDR2 is YDEGEE. The CDR3 sequence is CASSSHGTGNNEQFF. CDR3 nucleotides: TGTGCCAGCAGCTCCCATGGGACAGGGAACAATGAGCAGTTCTTC.

V is TRBV3-1 (or the pseudogene TRBV3-2) and J is TRBJ1-1, with TRBD1 matching 8 bases. Germline CDR1 and CDR2: LGHDT and YNNKEL (reference sequence). V was clipped by 6 bases and J by 1 base; unmatched bases: 10. This CDR3 has 16 residues. The CDR3, as DNA: TGTGCCAGCAGACCCGGACAGGGCCGCTCGAACACTGAAGCTTTCTTT. Translation: CASRPGQGRSNTEAFF.

DNA of the CDR3: TGCGCCAGCAGCCAAGGTGCAGGGGAGTATGGGAATCAGCCCCAGCATTTT. It translates to CASSQGAGEYGNQPQHF. This chain connects TRBV4-1 to TRBJ1-5, with D maybe TRBD1 (6 bases). This CDR3 is 17 amino acids long. The germline V and J ends were trimmed by 1 base and 4 bases, with 17 bases remaining between them. CDR1 is MGHRA, CDR2 YSYEKL, per germline.

V usage is TRBV28 and J usage is TRBJ2-2, with TRBD2 identical over 10 bases. J gave up 6 bases and V 2 bases, and 6 bases lay outside the gene matches. The CDR3 covers 16 residues. CDR1 is MDHEN and CDR2 is SYDVKM in the germline V gene. The CDR3 bases are TGTGCCAGCAGTTTAGTCAGCGGGAGGGCCTCCGGGGAGCTGTTTTTT. Protein product: CASSLVSGRASGELFF.

This clone appeared a single time. The chain employs TRBV27 and TRBJ2-2; a possible D gene is TRBD2 (5 bases). V lost 9 bases and J lost 6, with 11 bases in between. Germline V gene lookup returns CDR1 MNHEY and CDR2 SMNVEV (reference sequence). The CDR3 spans 12 residues. The CDR3 loop is CASSLAPGELFF. CDR3 coding DNA: TGTGCCAGTAGTCTAGCTCCCGGGGAGCTGTTTTTT.

The genes are TRBV11-2 and TRBJ2-2; 7 nucleotides align to TRBD1. The CDR3 consists of 16 residues. CDR1 and CDR2 from the germline V gene are SGHAT and FQNNGV. Losses at the gene ends were 5 bases for V and 1 base for J; bases not matched to a gene: 7. The CDR3 coding sequence is TGTGCCAGCAGCATCGGGACAGTCCGGAACACCGGGGAGCTGTTTTTT. Amino acids: CASSIGTVRNTGELFF.

The chain uses TRBV6-5 and TRBJ1-2, with TRBD1 as a possible D gene (5 bases). CDR1 is MNHEY, CDR2 SVGAGI, per germline. This CDR3 is built from 14 residues. With 2 bases removed from V and 2 bases from J, the gap between germline ends came to 9 bases. CDR3 sequence (DNA): TGTGCCAGCAGTTACGGGGCCCCCAACTATGGCTACACCTTC. This encodes CASSYGAPNYGYTF.

The rearrangement joins TRBV11-2 to TRBJ2-2; TRBD1 matches at 10 bases. The CDR3 has 18 amino acids. The junction had 10 bases not matched to a gene; V was cut back by 3 bases and J by 3 bases. Germline V CDR1 and CDR2: SGHAT, FQNNGV. CDR3 sequence (DNA): TGTGCCAGCAGCTTTAGGGCCCGGGACAGGGGTGACACCGGGGAGCTGTTTTTT. Its translation is CASSFRARDRGDTGELFF. Based on the CDR3 plus reference TRBV11-2 and TRBJ2-2, the full variable domain is EAGVAQSPRYKIIEKRQSVAFWCNPISGHATLYWYQQILGQGPKLLIQFQNNGVVDDSQLPKDRFSAERLKGVDSTLKIQPAKLEDSAVYLCASSFRARDRGDTGELFFGEGSRLTVL.

V and J are TRBV14 and TRBJ1-4; D unclear. Per the germline V gene, CDR1 is SGHDN and CDR2 is FVKESK. The CDR3 length is 15 residues. V lost 2 bases, J lost 7 bases, and 14 bases lay in between. The CDR3 here is CASSQFGKGREKLFF. Here the CDR3 DNA reads TGTGCCAGCAGCCAATTCGGGAAAGGGCGTGAAAAACTGTTTTTT.

The rearrangement uses TRBV6-5 and TRBJ2-1, with no clear D. CDR1 and CDR2 (germline): MNHEY, SVGAGI. Trimming pared 0 bases from V and 0 bases from J, leaving 6 bases between. This CDR3 spans 15 amino acids. The CDR3 DNA follows: TGTGCCAGCAGTTACTCTTGGAGCTCCTACAATGAGCAGTTCTTC. Protein: CASSYSWSSYNEQFF.

Written as DNA, the CDR3 is TGTGCCAGCAGCCCTCAATTGGGGGGGGCTAACTATGGCTACACCTTC. Residues: CASSPQLGGANYGYTF. V usage is TRBV9 and J usage is TRBJ1-2, with D perhaps TRBD1 (5 bases). This CDR3 region has 16 residues. Trimming pared 4 bases from V and 0 bases from J, leaving 16 bases between. Germline CDR1 reads SGDLS; CDR2 reads YYNGEE. Drawing the rest from reference TRBV9 and TRBJ1-2, the complete variable domain is DSGVTQTPKHLITATGQRVTLRCSPRSGDLSVYWYQQSLDQGLQFLIQYYNGEERAKGNILERFSAQQFPDLHSELNLSSLELGDSALYFCASSPQLGGANYGYTFGSGTRLTVV.

The CDR3 nucleotides read TGTGCCAGCAGCCAGAGCGGGACAGGGCTTAACTACGAGCAGTACTTC. This encodes CASSQSGTGLNYEQYF. The chain uses TRBV4-2 and TRBJ2-7; 9 bases line up with TRBD1. With V trimmed by 3 bases and J by 3 bases, 9 bases remained unmatched. This CDR3 has 16 residues. Germline assignment: CDR1 LGHNA and CDR2 YNFKEQ.